This T cell receptor (beta chain) was obtained from a study of identical twins. General study points: Findings came from cross-sectional statistics, without long-term follow-up of donors. Models underestimated TCR alpha sharing (out-of-frame) in monozygotic twins.

Using its own MiXCR run on the 5' RACE reads, TCRdb lists one record per CDR3 protein. The sample carries 1.5 million to 2 million distinct CDR3 sequences, about 31% recorded once. Turning to this clonotype: The antigen is undetermined.

The germline gives CDR1 DFQATT, CDR2 SNEGSKA (reference sequence). The CDR3 is 16 residues long. Trimming removed 0 bases from V and 4 bases from J; junction bases left unmatched: 7. This sequence joins TRBV20-1 and TRBJ2-3, with 10 nucleotides matching TRBD2. Sequencing was carried out using cord blood. The TCR sequence derives from a newborn girl in good health. The CDR3: CSARDLFSGGADTQYF. The CDR3 DNA reads as TGCAGTGCTAGAGATCTTTTCAGCGGGGGGGCAGATACGCAGTATTTT.